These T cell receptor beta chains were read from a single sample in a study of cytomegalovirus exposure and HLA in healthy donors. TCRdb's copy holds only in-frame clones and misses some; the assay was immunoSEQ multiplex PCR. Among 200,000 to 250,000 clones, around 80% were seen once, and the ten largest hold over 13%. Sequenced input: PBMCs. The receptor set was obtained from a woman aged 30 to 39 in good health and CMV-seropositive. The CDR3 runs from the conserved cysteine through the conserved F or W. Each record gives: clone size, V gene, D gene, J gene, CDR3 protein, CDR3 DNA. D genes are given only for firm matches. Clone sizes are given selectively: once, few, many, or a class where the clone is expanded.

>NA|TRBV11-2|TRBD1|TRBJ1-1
CASSSTGVYTEAFF
TGTGCCAGCAGCTCGACAGGGGTGTATACTGAAGCTTTCTTT
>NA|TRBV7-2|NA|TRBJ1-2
CASSLDPGTTAYF
TGTGCCAGCAGCTTAGACCCCGGGACCACCGCCTACTTC
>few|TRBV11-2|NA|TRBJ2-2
CASSHYRPNTGELFF
TGTGCCAGCAGCCACTATCGGCCGAACACCGGGGAGCTGTTTTTT
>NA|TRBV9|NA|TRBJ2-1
CASSARPRWAGKDEQFF
TGTGCCAGCAGCGCGAGGCCCCGATGGGCGGGTAAGGATGAGCAGTTCTTC
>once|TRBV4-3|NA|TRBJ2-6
CASSQTESVSGANVLTF
TGCGCCAGCAGCCAAACCGAGTCCGTCTCTGGGGCCAACGTCCTGACTTTC
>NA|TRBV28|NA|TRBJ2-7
CASMAPSRVRYF
TGTGCCAGCATGGCGCCGTCTCGGGTGAGGTACTTC
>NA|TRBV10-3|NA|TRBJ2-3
CAISEGEADTQYF
TGTGCCATCAGTGAAGGAGAGGCAGATACGCAGTATTTT
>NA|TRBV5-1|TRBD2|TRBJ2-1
CASSLGGGPSWEQFF
TGCGCCAGCAGCTTGGGGGGAGGGCCTTCATGGGAGCAGTTCTTC
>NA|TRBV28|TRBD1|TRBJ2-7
CASSSGTGVSYEQYF
TGTGCCAGCAGTTCCGGGACAGGGGTCTCCTACGAGCAGTACTTC
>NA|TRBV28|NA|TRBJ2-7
CASSYAWGTEVPYEQYF
TGTGCCAGCAGCTATGCATGGGGCACGGAGGTCCCCTACGAGCAGTACTTC
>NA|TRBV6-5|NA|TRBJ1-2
CASSYQGRKPYGYTF
TGTGCCAGCAGTTACCAAGGACGGAAGCCTTATGGCTACACCTTC
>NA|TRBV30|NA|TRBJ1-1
CAWSSQRNTEAFF
TGTGCCTGGAGTTCACAGAGGAACACTGAAGCTTTCTTT
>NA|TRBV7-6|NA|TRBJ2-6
CASSISGANVLTF
TGTGCCAGCAGCATCTCTGGGGCCAACGTCCTGACTTTC
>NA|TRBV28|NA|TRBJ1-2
CASSTRVEGYTF
TGTGCCAGCAGTACCAGGGTGGAGGGCTACACCTTC
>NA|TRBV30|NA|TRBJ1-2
CAWSVGQGPGYTF
TGTGCCTGGAGTGTAGGTCAGGGGCCCGGCTACACCTTC
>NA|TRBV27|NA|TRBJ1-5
CASSLQGNQPQHF
TGTGCCAGCAGTTTACAGGGAAATCAGCCCCAGCATTTT
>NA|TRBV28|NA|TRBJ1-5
CASSLADWGGGNQPQHF
TGTGCCAGCAGTTTGGCCGATTGGGGTGGGGGCAATCAGCCCCAGCATTTT
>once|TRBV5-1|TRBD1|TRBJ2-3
CASSWDRGDTQYF
TGCGCCAGCAGTTGGGACAGGGGAGATACGCAGTATTTT
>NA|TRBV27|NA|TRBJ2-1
CASSLQVGLTNEQFF
TGTGCCAGCAGTCTACAGGTAGGGTTGACCAATGAGCAGTTCTTC
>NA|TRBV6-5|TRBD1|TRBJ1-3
CASSRDSDSGNTIYF
TGTGCCAGCAGTCGGGACAGCGACTCTGGAAACACCATATATTTT
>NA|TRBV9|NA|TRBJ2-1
CASSVDGSPSYNEQFF
TGTGCCAGCAGCGTAGATGGGTCCCCCTCCTACAATGAGCAGTTCTTC
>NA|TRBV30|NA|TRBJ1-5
CAWRGDGGPPQHF
TGTGCCTGGAGAGGGGACGGCGGGCCGCCCCAGCATTTT
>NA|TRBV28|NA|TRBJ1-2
CASSSGTLYGYTF
TGTGCCAGCAGTTCCGGGACCCTCTATGGCTACACCTTC
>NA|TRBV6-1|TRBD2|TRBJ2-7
CASSGRTSGFSSYEQYF
TGTGCCAGCAGTGGCCGGACTAGCGGGTTTAGCTCCTACGAGCAGTACTTC
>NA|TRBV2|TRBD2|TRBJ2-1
CASSRETSGGFNEQFF
TGTGCCAGCAGTAGAGAGACTAGCGGGGGGTTCAATGAGCAGTTCTTC
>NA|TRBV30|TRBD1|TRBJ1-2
CAGWTGARGYTF
TGTGCCGGCTGGACAGGGGCCCGTGGCTACACCTTC
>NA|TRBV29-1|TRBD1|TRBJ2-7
CSVAGTGVGYEQYF
TGCAGCGTTGCCGGGACAGGGGTAGGCTACGAGCAGTACTTC
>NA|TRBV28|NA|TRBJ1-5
CASSPRDRQPQHF
TGTGCCAGCAGCCCCCGGGATCGCCAGCCCCAGCATTTT
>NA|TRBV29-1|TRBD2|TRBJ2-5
CSVETGGGETQYF
TGCAGCGTTGAAACCGGGGGAGGGGAGACCCAGTACTTC
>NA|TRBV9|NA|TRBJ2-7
CASSSDSPPYEQYF
TGTGCCAGCAGCTCGGACTCTCCCCCCTACGAGCAGTACTTC
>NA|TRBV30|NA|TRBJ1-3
CAWSVTALSGNTIYF
TGTGCCTGGAGTGTAACCGCGCTCTCTGGAAACACCATATATTTT
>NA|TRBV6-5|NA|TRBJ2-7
CASSYSSAPSYEQYF
TGTGCCAGCAGTTACTCCTCGGCGCCCTCCTACGAGCAGTACTTC